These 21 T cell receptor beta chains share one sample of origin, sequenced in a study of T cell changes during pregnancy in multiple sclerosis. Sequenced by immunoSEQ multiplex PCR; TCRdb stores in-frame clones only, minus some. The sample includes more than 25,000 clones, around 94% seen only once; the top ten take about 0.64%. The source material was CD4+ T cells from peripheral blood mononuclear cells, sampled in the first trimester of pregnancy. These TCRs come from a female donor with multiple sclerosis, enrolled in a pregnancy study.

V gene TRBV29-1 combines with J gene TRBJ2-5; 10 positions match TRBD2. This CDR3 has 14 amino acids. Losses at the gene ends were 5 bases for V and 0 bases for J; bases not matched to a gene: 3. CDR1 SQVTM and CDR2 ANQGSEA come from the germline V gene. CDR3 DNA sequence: TGCAGCGTTTTAGCGGGGGGCCACCAAGAGACCCAGTACTTC. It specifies CSVLAGGHQETQYF. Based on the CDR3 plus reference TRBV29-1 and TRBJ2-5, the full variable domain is SAVISQKPSRDICQRGTSLTIQCQVDSQVTMMFWYRQQPGQSLTLIATANQGSEATYESGFVIDKFPISRPNLTFSTLTVSNMSPEDSSIYLCSVLAGGHQETQYFGPGTRLLVL.

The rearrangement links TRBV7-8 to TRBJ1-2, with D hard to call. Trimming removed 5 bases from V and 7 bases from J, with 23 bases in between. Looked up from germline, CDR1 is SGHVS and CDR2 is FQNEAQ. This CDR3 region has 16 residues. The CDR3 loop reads CASSPHARPQTGGYTF. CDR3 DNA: TGTGCCAGCAGCCCCCACGCGAGACCGCAAACGGGTGGCTACACCTTC.

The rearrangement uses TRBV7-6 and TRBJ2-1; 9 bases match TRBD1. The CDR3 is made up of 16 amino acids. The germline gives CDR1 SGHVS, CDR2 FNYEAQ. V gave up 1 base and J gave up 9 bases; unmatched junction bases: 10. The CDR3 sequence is CASSLGGGTGRGEQFF. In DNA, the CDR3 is TGTGCCAGCAGCTTAGGGGGGGGGACAGGGCGCGGTGAGCAGTTCTTC.

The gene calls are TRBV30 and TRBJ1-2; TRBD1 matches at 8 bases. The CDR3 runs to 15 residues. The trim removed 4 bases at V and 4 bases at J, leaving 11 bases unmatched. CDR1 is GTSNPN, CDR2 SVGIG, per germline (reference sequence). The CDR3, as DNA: TGTGCCTGGACCCCCCCGGACAGGGAGGCCTATGGCTACACCTTC. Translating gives CAWTPPDREAYGYTF.

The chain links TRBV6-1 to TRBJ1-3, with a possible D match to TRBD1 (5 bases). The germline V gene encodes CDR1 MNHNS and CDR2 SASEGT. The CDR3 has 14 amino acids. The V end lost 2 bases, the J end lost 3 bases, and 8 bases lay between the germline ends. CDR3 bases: TGTGCCAGCAGTGAATACAGGAGTGGAAACACCATATATTTT. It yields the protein CASSEYRSGNTIYF.

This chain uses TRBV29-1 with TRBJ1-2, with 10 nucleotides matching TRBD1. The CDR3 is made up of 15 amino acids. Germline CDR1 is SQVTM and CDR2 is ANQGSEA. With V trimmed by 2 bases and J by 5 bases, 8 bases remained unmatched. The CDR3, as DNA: TGCAGCGTTGAATCCCCGGGGACAGGGGTTTATGGCTACACCTTC. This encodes CSVESPGTGVYGYTF.

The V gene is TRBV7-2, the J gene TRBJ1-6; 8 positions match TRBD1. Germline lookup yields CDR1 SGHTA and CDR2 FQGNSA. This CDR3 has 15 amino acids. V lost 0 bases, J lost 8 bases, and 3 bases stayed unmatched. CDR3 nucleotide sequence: TGTGCCAGCAGCTTAGCGGCAGGGGGCTATTCACCCCTCCACTTT. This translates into CASSLAAGGYSPLHF.

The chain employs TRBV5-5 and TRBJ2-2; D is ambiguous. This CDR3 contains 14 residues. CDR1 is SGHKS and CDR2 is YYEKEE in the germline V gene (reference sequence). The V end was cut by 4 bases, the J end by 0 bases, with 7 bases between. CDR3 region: CASSPLSNTGELFF. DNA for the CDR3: TGTGCCAGCAGCCCCCTATCGAACACCGGGGAGCTGTTTTTT.

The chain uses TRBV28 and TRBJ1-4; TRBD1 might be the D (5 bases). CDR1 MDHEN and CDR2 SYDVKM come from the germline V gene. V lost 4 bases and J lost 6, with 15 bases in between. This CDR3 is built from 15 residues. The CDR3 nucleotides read TGTGCCAGCAGTTACCTCGCAGCGACAGATGAAAAACTGTTTTTT. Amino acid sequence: CASSYLAATDEKLFF.

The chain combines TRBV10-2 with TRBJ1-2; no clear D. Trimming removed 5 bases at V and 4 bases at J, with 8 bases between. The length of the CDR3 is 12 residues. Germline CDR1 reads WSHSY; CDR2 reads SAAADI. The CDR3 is CASSKAGYGYTF. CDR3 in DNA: TGCGCCAGCAGTAAGGCAGGCTATGGCTACACCTTC.

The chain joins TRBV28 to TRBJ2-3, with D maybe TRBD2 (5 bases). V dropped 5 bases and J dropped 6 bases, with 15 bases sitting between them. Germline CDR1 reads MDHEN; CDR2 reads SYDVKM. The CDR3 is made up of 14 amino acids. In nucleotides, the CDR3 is TGTGCCAGCAGTCTGGCACGGACGGGGGATACGCAGTATTTT. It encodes CASSLARTGDTQYF. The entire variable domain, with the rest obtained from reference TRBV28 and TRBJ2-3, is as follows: DVKVTQSSRYLVKRTGEKVFLECVQDMDHENMFWYRQDPGLGLRLIYFSYDVKMKEKGDIPEGYSVSREKKERFSLILESASTNQTSMYLCASSLARTGDTQYFGPGTRLTVL.

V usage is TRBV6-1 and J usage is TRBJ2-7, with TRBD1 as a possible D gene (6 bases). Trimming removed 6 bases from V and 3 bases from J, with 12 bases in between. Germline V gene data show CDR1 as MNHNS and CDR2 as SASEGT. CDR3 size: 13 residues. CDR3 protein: CASSRQVSYEQYF. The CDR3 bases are TGTGCCAGCAGCAGACAGGTTAGCTACGAGCAGTACTTC.

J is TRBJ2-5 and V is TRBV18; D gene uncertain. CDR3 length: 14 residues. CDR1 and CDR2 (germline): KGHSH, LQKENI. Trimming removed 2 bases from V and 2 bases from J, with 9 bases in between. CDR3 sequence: CASSPGQAQETQYF. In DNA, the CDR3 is TGTGCCAGCTCACCAGGCCAGGCGCAAGAGACCCAGTACTTC.

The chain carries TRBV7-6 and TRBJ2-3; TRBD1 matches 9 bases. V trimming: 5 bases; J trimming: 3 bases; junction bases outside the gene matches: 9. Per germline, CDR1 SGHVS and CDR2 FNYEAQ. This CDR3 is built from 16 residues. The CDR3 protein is CASSPRGDRATDTQYF. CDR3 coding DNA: TGTGCCAGCAGCCCCCGGGGGGACAGGGCGACAGATACGCAGTATTTT. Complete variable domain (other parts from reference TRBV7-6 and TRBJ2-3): GAGVSQSPRYKVTKRGQDVALRCDPISGHVSLYWYRQALGQGPEFLTYFNYEAQQDKSGLPNDRFSAERPEGSISTLTIQRTEQRDSAMYRCASSPRGDRATDTQYFGPGTRLTVL.

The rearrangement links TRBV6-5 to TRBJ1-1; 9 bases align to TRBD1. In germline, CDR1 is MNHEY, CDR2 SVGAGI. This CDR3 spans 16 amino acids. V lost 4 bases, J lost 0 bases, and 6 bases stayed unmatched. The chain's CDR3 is CASSFLTGGMNTEAFF. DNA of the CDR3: TGTGCCAGCAGTTTCTTGACAGGGGGTATGAACACTGAAGCTTTCTTT.

CDR3 DNA: TGTGCCATCAGTAAACCACAGGGGGGTGGCTACACCTTC. Translation gives CAISKPQGGGYTF. This sequence joins TRBV10-3 and TRBJ1-2; TRBD1 aligns across 8 bases. Germline V CDR1 and CDR2: ENHRY, SYGVKD. CDR3 length: 13 amino acids. The J segment lost 7 bases and the V segment lost 5 bases, leaving 6 bases of the junction unmatched.

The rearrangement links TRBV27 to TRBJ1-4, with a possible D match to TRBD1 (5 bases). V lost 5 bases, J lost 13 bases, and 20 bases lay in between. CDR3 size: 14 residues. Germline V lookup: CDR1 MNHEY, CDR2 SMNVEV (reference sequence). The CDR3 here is CASSQGAQIGGLFF. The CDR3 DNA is TGTGCCAGCAGTCAAGGGGCGCAGATCGGGGGACTGTTTTTT. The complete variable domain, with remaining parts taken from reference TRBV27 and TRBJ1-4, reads EAQVTQNPRYLITVTGKKLTVTCSQNMNHEYMSWYRQDPGLGLRQIYYSMNVEVTDKGDVPEGYKVSRKEKRNFPLILESPSPNQTSLYFCASSQGAQIGGLFFGSGTQLSVL.

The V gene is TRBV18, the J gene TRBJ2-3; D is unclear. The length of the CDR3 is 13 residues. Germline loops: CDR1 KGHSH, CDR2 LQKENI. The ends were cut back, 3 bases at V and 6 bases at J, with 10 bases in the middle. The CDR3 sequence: CASSPSLIDTQYF. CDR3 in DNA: TGTGCCAGCTCACCGTCCCTTATTGATACGCAGTATTTT.

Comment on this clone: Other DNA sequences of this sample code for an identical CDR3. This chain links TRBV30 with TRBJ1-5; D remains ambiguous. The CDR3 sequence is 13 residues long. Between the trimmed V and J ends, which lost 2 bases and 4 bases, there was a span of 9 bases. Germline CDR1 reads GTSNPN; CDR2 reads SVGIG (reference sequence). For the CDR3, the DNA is TGTGCCTGGAGTTTTGGAGAAAATCAGCCCCAGCATTTT. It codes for CAWSFGENQPQHF.

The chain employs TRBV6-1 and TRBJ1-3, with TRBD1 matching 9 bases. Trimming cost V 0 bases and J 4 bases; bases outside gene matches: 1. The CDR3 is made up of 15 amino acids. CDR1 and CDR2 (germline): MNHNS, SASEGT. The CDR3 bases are TGTGCCAGCAGTGAAGCACAGGGGGCGGGAAACACCATATATTTT. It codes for CASSEAQGAGNTIYF.

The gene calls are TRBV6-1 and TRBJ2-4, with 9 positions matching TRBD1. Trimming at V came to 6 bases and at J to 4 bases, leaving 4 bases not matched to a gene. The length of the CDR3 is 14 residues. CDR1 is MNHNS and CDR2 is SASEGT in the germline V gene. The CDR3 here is CASRLTGGKNIQYF. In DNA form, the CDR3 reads TGTGCCAGCAGGTTGACAGGGGGGAAAAACATTCAGTACTTC.